These 9 T cell receptor beta chains were all obtained from the same sample, sequenced in a study of OX40 agonist ivuxolimab in advanced cancers. Assay used: immunoSEQ multiplex PCR; TCRdb lists only in-frame clones, some missing. Of about 81,000 clones listed, more than 70% are singletons. The sequencing here drew on CD4+ or CD8+ T cells sorted from blood, taken in a trial of the OX40 agonist ivuxolimab. These receptors all stem from an adult with an advanced solid tumor such as melanoma, head and neck, liver or kidney cancer.

There are a few counts of this clone. The rearrangement joins TRBV2 to TRBJ1-1; D unresolved. Germline V gene sequence: CDR1 SNHLY, CDR2 FYNNEI. Trimming stripped 7 bases from V and 0 bases from J, with 12 bases between. The CDR3 loop spans 14 amino acids. The chain's CDR3 is CASMRAVLNTEAFF. The CDR3 DNA is TGTGCCAGCATGCGGGCTGTTTTGAACACTGAAGCTTTCTTT.

The chain combines TRBV2 with TRBJ2-7; 7 positions agree with TRBD1. V was pared by 5 bases and J by 5 bases, with 15 bases of the junction left unmatched. The CDR3 length is 16 residues. Germline V gene lookup returns CDR1 SNHLY and CDR2 FYNNEI. The CDR3, as DNA: TGTGCCAGCAGTCCAGAAAAGACAGGGCTGCCGCACGAGCAGTACGTC. This codes for CASSPEKTGLPHEQYV.

The rearrangement uses TRBV28 and TRBJ1-6, with D perhaps matching TRBD1 (5 bases). This CDR3 has 15 residues. The V end was cut by 5 bases, the J end by 6 bases, with 14 bases between. Germline CDR1 reads MDHEN; CDR2 reads SYDVKM. The CDR3 DNA reads as TGTGCCAGCAGTATACGGACATTCCCTAATTCACCCCTCCACTTT. Translation gives CASSIRTFPNSPLHF.

The J gene is TRBJ2-7, the V gene TRBV20-1; possibly TRBD2 for D (5 bases). The V gene lost 6 bases and the J gene lost 3 bases, with 6 bases spanning the gap. The CDR3 extends over 10 amino acids. Germline values: CDR1 DFQATT, CDR2 SNEGSKA (reference sequence). CDR3 nucleotide sequence: TGCAGTGCGGGGAGCTACGAGCAGTACTTC. This translates into CSAGSYEQYF.

The chain joins TRBV19 to TRBJ1-1; D is ambiguous. V was pared by 7 bases and J by 0 bases, with 15 bases between. CDR3 size: 15 residues. Per the germline V gene, CDR1 is LNHDA and CDR2 is SQIVND (reference sequence). CDR3 in amino acids: CASTMTRTLNTEAFF. The CDR3 region has the DNA TGTGCCAGTACCATGACTCGGACCTTGAACACTGAAGCTTTCTTT. Drawing the rest from reference TRBV19 and TRBJ1-1, the complete variable domain is DGGITQSPKYLFRKEGQNVTLSCEQNLNHDAMYWYRQDPGQGLRLIYYSQIVNDFQKGDIAEGYSVSREKKESFPLTVTSAQKNPTAFYLCASTMTRTLNTEAFFGQGTRLTVV.

The chain is built from TRBV7-9 and TRBJ2-3; 8 nucleotides line up with TRBD1. There are 14 residues in the CDR3. The junction had 6 bases not matched to a gene; V was cut back by 4 bases and J by 6 bases. The V gene's germline CDR1 is SEHNR and CDR2 FQNEAQ (reference sequence). The CDR3 reads CASSSQGAEDTQYF. The DNA of the CDR3 is TGTGCCAGCAGCTCCCAGGGGGCGGAGGATACGCAGTATTTT.

The V gene is TRBV5-1, the J gene TRBJ1-1, with D possibly matching TRBD1 (5 bases). Trimming pared 5 bases from V and 4 bases from J, leaving 15 bases between. The germline CDR1 and CDR2 sequences are SGHRS and YFSETQ. This CDR3 spans 14 amino acids. The CDR3 sequence: CASRERTGSTEAFF. CDR3 DNA sequence: TGCGCCAGCAGGGAACGAACAGGTTCCACTGAAGCTTTCTTT.

This clone was seen a few times. This sequence joins TRBV5-4 and TRBJ1-4, with TRBD1 identical over 7 bases. The CDR3 contains 17 residues. The J segment lost 8 bases and the V segment lost 4 bases, leaving 17 bases of the junction unmatched. Germline V gene sequence: CDR1 SGHNT, CDR2 YYREEE (reference sequence). The DNA for the CDR3 is TGTGCCAGCAGCAGGGACAGAGGACGATTCCCTGCGGAAAAACTGTTTTTT. Translated: CASSRDRGRFPAEKLFF. The complete variable domain, with remaining parts taken from reference TRBV5-4 and TRBJ1-4, reads ETGVTQSPTHLIKTRGQQVTLRCSSQSGHNTVSWYQQALGQGPQFIFQYYREEENGRGNFPPRFSGLQFPNYSSELNVNALELDDSALYLCASSRDRGRFPAEKLFFGSGTQLSVL.

This chain connects TRBV27 to TRBJ1-3; the D is unclear. The V and J ends lost 5 bases and 0 bases respectively, with 17 bases between them. This CDR3 contains 17 residues. Germline CDR1 is MNHEY and CDR2 is SMNVEV (reference sequence). CDR3 DNA sequence: TGTGCCAGCAGTCCAAGCGGGGTCTGGAGCTCTGGAAACACCATATATTTT. It encodes CASSPSGVWSSGNTIYF.